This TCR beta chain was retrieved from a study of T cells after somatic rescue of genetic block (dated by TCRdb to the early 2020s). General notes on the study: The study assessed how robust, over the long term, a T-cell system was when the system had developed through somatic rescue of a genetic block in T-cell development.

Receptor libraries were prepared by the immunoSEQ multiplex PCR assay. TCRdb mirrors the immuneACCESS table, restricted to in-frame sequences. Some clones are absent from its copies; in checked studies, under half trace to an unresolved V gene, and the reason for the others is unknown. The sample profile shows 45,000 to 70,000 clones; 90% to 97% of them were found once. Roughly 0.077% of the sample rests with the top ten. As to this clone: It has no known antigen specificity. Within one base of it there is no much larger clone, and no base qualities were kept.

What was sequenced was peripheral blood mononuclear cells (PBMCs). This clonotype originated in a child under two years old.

CDR3 protein: CASSLTRNTDTQYF. The bases are TGTGCCAGCAGTTTAACCAGGAACACAGATACGCAGTATTTT. Recombination joined TRBV27 with TRBJ2-3; the D gene cannot be resolved reliably. The junction carries 8 bases between V and J, which are trimmed by 2 bases and 2 bases respectively. The germline V gene (reference sequence) specifies MNHEY as CDR1 and SMNVEV as CDR2. Including the terminal cysteine and phenylalanine, the CDR3 comprises 14 residues. The retained sequence is limited to the CDR3, 42 bases, with the frame set at the first base.